These T cell receptor beta chains were read from a single sample in a study of cytomegalovirus exposure and HLA in healthy donors. Only in-frame clones appear in the TCRdb table, and some are missing; sequencing was by immunoSEQ multiplex PCR. The repertoire shows about 50,000 clones; the top ten hold over 9%. The source material was PBMCs. The receptors shown here come from an older woman in good health and CMV-seropositive. Both conserved end residues are part of each CDR3. A D gene is named only where the DNA matches it firmly.

DNA	CDR3	V	J	D
TGCGCCAGCAGCCAAGGTGGGGTTGGGGGAGGCTATGGCTACACCTTC	CASSQGGVGGGYGYTF	TRBV4-3	TRBJ1-2	.
TGTGCCAGCAGCCGGGACAGGGGGCATGGAAACACCATATATTTT	CASSRDRGHGNTIYF	TRBV11-2	TRBJ1-3	TRBD1
TGTGCCAGCAGGAGGGACAGGGTGGGGAATTCACCCCTCCACTTT	CASRRDRVGNSPLHF	TRBV6-5	TRBJ1-6	TRBD1
TGTGCCAGCAGTCCAGAGCCGACACAGGGTAGGCCCCAGCATTTT	CASSPEPTQGRPQHF	TRBV7-6	TRBJ1-5	.
TGTGCCAGCGGGAGGGAGGACAGGGGCCCCGCACTAAGATTC	CASGREDRGPALRF	TRBV2	TRBJ1-2	TRBD1
TGCGCCAGCGCGTCATCAGGGCCCACTGAAGCTTTCTTT	CASASSGPTEAFF	TRBV5-1	TRBJ1-1	.
TGTGCCAGCAGCATAGGGGGGACAGGGGAGAATCAGCCCCAGCATTTT	CASSIGGTGENQPQHF	TRBV2	TRBJ1-5	TRBD1
TGCAGTGCGCCAGGGACCGGGGAGCTGTTTTTT	CSAPGTGELFF	TRBV20-1	TRBJ2-2	.
TGTGCCAGTAGTATAATGACAGGGGACGAGCAGTACTTC	CASSIMTGDEQYF	TRBV19	TRBJ2-7	TRBD1
TGTGCCAGCAGTTACTCGCTAGCGGGGGCGGGAGATACGCAGTATTTT	CASSYSLAGAGDTQYF	TRBV6-5	TRBJ2-3	TRBD2
TGCGCCAGCAGCTTCTTGGACGGGGACACCGGGGAGCTGTTTTTT	CASSFLDGDTGELFF	TRBV5-1	TRBJ2-2	.
TGCGCCAGCAGCTTGGTGGGGGGGGACTCGGAGCAGTACTTC	CASSLVGGDSEQYF	TRBV5-1	TRBJ2-7	TRBD2
TGCGCCAGCCAAGGACAGGGAACCGGGGCTTTCTTT	CASQGQGTGAFF	TRBV10-2	TRBJ1-1	TRBD1
TGTGCCAGCATGGTTCCGGGGGGTACCTACGAGCAGTACTTC	CASMVPGGTYEQYF	TRBV6-5	TRBJ2-7	TRBD2
TGCGCCAGCAGCTTCACAGGGGACTCCTATAATTCACCCCTACACTTT	CASSFTGDSYNSPLHF	TRBV5-1	TRBJ1-6	TRBD1
TGTGCCAGCAGTACTACGGCAGGGGACACCGGGGAGCTGTTTTTT	CASSTTAGDTGELFF	TRBV6-6	TRBJ2-2	.
TGTGCCAGCAGCGAGGGACTAGCGGGGAACTACGAGCAGTACTTC	CASSEGLAGNYEQYF	TRBV9	TRBJ2-7	TRBD2
TGTGCCAGCACCTTTGGGGGGCAAGAGACCCAGTACTTC	CASTFGGQETQYF	TRBV6-6	TRBJ2-5	.
TGTGCCAGCAGCTTTGAAGGGGTAATAGGAAATCAGCCCCAGCATTTT	CASSFEGVIGNQPQHF	TRBV5-4	TRBJ1-5	.
TGTGCCAGCAGCCTTTCATGGGGCTCCGACAATGAGCAGTTCTTC	CASSLSWGSDNEQFF	TRBV6-4	TRBJ2-1	.
TGTGCCAGCAGACAAACAGGGGGAAGCACAGATACGCAGTATTTT	CASRQTGGSTDTQYF	TRBV5-6	TRBJ2-3	TRBD1
TGTGCCAGCAGCGGCCTTGGTCACCAGAACACTGAAGCTTTCTTT	CASSGLGHQNTEAFF	TRBV5-6	TRBJ1-1	.
TGTGCCAGCAGTTTATATAGGGGGCCGTATTCACCCCTCCACTTT	CASSLYRGPYSPLHF	TRBV27	TRBJ1-6	TRBD1
TGTGCCAGCAGACTAGGGACAGCGGACTCCTACGAGCAGTACTTC	CASRLGTADSYEQYF	TRBV7-9	TRBJ2-7	TRBD1
TGTGCCAGCAGTGAGCCCGGGATCATCGCAGATACGCAGTATTTT	CASSEPGIIADTQYF	TRBV25-1	TRBJ2-3	.
TGTGCCAGCAGGGGACAGGGGCGCGGCTATGGCTACACCTTC	CASRGQGRGYGYTF	TRBV2	TRBJ1-2	TRBD1
TGTGCCAGCAGCAAAAACAGGGGGCGTGGGCCCCAGCATTTT	CASSKNRGRGPQHF	TRBV5-8	TRBJ1-5	TRBD1
TGTGCCAGCAGTGAACAACAGGGAGCCGCAGATACGCAGTATTTT	CASSEQQGAADTQYF	TRBV6-1	TRBJ2-3	.
TGTGCCATCAGTGAGTCTGGGGACAGGGCGTGGAACACCGGGGAGCTGTTTTTT	CAISESGDRAWNTGELFF	TRBV10-3	TRBJ2-2	TRBD1
TGCGCCAGCAGCCAAGCCCGCCCAGGGGGCATCGCGAATGAGCAGTTCTTC	CASSQARPGGIANEQFF	TRBV4-1	TRBJ2-1	TRBD1
TGCGCCAGCAGCCTCCAGGACTCCGGTTCACCCCTCCACTTT	CASSLQDSGSPLHF	TRBV5-1	TRBJ1-6	.
TGTGCCAGCAGCTTAGCTTTTGGGGGGGTCACTGAAGCTTTCTTT	CASSLAFGGVTEAFF	TRBV11-2	TRBJ1-1	.
TGTGCCAGTAGTGCCCGGGTTTCACCCCTCCACTTT	CASSARVSPLHF	TRBV19	TRBJ1-6	.
TGCGCCAGCAGCTGGGACAGGTTCAGCGCCTACGAGCAGTACTTC	CASSWDRFSAYEQYF	TRBV5-1	TRBJ2-7	TRBD1
TGTGCCAGCAGCTTGGGGACAGGTCTTATGACCGGGGAGCTGTTTTTT	CASSLGTGLMTGELFF	TRBV5-6	TRBJ2-2	TRBD1
TGTGCCAGCAGCTTAGCCCGACAGGGCTGGACAGATACGCAGTATTTT	CASSLARQGWTDTQYF	TRBV7-9	TRBJ2-3	TRBD1
TGTGCCAGCAGCCCCCGGGACAGGGGGGCCAACGAGCAGTACTTC	CASSPRDRGANEQYF	TRBV7-2	TRBJ2-7	TRBD1
TGTGCCAGCAGGAGGGGGGGGCCGGATCAGCCCCAGCATTTT	CASRRGGPDQPQHF	TRBV6-1	TRBJ1-5	.
TGTGCCAGCAGCACGAGACAGACCGGCTCCTATAATTCACCCCTCCACTTT	CASSTRQTGSYNSPLHF	TRBV5-6	TRBJ1-6	.
TGCAGCGTCAAGGTAGTCGCGGGGCTCTCCTACAATGAGCAGTTCTTC	CSVKVVAGLSYNEQFF	TRBV29-1	TRBJ2-1	.
TGTGCCAGCAGTTTTGTGCTAGCGGAGTACAATGAGCAGTTCTTC	CASSFVLAEYNEQFF	TRBV6-5	TRBJ2-1	TRBD2
TGTGCCAGCAGTTACTCGTCAGGGTCTGGAAACACCATATATTTT	CASSYSSGSGNTIYF	TRBV6-6	TRBJ1-3	.
TGTGCCAGCAGTTTAACGGGGATGAACACTGAAGCTTTCTTT	CASSLTGMNTEAFF	TRBV28	TRBJ1-1	.
TGTGCCACTTCTTCCGGACAGGGTTCGGGGTATGGCTACACCTTC	CATSSGQGSGYGYTF	TRBV6-5	TRBJ1-2	TRBD1
TGTGCCAGCAGCGCGATCCAGGGGGGCACTGAAGATTTCTTT	CASSAIQGGTEDFF	TRBV9	TRBJ1-1	TRBD1
TGTGCCAGCACCGCGGGAGAGACCCAGTACTTC	CASTAGETQYF	TRBV6-5	TRBJ2-5	.
TGTGCCAGCTCACTCAGGGGTGAGACAGATACGCAGTATTTT	CASSLRGETDTQYF	TRBV18	TRBJ2-3	.
TGCGCCAGCAGCCAGGTGACAGGGGGCAACGGGGAGCTGTTTTTT	CASSQVTGGNGELFF	TRBV4-1	TRBJ2-2	TRBD1
TGTGCCAGCAGTTTGCTAAGCGGGGCCAGTGTTCGAGCTTTCTTT	CASSLLSGASVRAFF	TRBV28	TRBJ1-1	.
TGTGCCAGCAGCCAAGATCCCAGCGGGGGTTACAATGAGCAGTTCTTC	CASSQDPSGGYNEQFF	TRBV4-2	TRBJ2-1	TRBD2
TGCGCCAGCAGCCCAAACCCCACCCTGAGGGGGCATGGCTACACCTTC	CASSPNPTLRGHGYTF	TRBV4-3	TRBJ1-2	TRBD1
TGTGCCAGTAGTTCGATCGGCGGGGGTTCCTACAATGAGCAGTTCTTC	CASSSIGGGSYNEQFF	TRBV19	TRBJ2-1	TRBD2
TGTGCCAGCAGCTTAGATGGGGGGGGCGCAAAATCCTACGAGCAGTACTTC	CASSLDGGGAKSYEQYF	TRBV11-3	TRBJ2-7	.
TGTGCCAGCAGTTTAAAAAGCGCCTACGAGCAGTACTTC	CASSLKSAYEQYF	TRBV27	TRBJ2-7	.
TGCGCCAGCAGCTTGGGACAGGGGGGCTACGAGCAGTACTTC	CASSLGQGGYEQYF	TRBV5-1	TRBJ2-7	TRBD1
TGCAGTCACGAGGTCACTGAAGCTTTCTTT	CSHEVTEAFF	TRBV20-1	TRBJ1-1	.
TGCGCCAGCAGCCCCGGTTGGGACAGACTAACCTACGAGCAGTACTTC	CASSPGWDRLTYEQYF	TRBV4-1	TRBJ2-7	TRBD1